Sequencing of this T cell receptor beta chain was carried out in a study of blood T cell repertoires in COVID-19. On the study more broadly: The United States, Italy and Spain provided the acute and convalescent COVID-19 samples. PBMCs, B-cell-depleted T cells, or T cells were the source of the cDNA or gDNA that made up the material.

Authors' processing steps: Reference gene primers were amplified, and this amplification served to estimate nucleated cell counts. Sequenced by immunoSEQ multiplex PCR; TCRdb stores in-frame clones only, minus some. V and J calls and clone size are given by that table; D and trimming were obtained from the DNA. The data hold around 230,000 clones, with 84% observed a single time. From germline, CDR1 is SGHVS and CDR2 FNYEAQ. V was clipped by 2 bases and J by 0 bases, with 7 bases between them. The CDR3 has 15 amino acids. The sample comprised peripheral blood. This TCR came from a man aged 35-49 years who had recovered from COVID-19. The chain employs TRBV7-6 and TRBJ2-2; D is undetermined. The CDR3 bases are TGTGCCAGCAGCTTAATAGTCGCGAACACCGGGGAGCTGTTTTTT. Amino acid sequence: CASSLIVANTGELFF.